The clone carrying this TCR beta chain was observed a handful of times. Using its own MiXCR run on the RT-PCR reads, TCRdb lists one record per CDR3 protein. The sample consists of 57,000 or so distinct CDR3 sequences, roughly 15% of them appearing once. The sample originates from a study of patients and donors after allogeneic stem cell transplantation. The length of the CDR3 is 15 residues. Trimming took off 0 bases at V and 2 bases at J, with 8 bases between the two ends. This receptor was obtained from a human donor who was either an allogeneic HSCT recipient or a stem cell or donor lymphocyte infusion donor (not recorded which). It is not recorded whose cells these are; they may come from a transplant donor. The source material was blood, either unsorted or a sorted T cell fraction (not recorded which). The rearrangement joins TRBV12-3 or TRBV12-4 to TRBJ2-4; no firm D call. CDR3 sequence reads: CASSLAQAPKNIQYF. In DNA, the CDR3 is TGTGCCAGCAGTTTAGCCCAGGCACCCAAAAACATTCAGTACTTC.